A selection of T cell receptor beta chains follows, all from one sample in a study of Ad26.COV2.S vaccination and SARS-CoV-2 variants. This table comes from immunoSEQ multiplex PCR, and its TCRdb copy is limited to in-frame clones, with some not included. The sample consists of about 400,000 clones, 88% of them appearing once. The sample in question was peripheral blood, obtained in a trial of Ad26.COV2.S vaccine versus placebo. These receptor sequences come from a person aged 18-65 years who received the Ad26.COV2.S COVID-19 vaccine or a placebo. CDR3s include the opening cysteine and the closing phenylalanine or tryptophan. The D gene is left open where the match is weak. Clone size is shown for a subset of rows, as once, few, many or a class of expanded clone.

J	V	size	D	DNA	CDR3
TRBJ2-5	TRBV14	-	-	TGTGCCAGCAGCCCCCGGACAGAAGAGACCCAGTACTTC	CASSPRTEETQYF
TRBJ2-5	TRBV9	-	-	TGTGCCAGCAGCGTAGGACCTCGGGGAGGACAAGAGACCCAGTACTTC	CASSVGPRGGQETQYF
TRBJ2-7	TRBV10-3	-	TRBD1	TGTGCCATCACCGACGGACAGGGATTGGGGAAGCAGTACTTC	CAITDGQGLGKQYF
TRBJ2-7	TRBV29-1	-	TRBD2	TGCAGCGCCTGGACTAGCGGGAGCTACGAGCAGTACTTC	CSAWTSGSYEQYF
TRBJ1-2	TRBV6-5	-	TRBD1	TGTGCCAGCAGCCTCGGACAGGGAATCAATGGCTACACCTTC	CASSLGQGINGYTF
TRBJ1-6	TRBV30	-	TRBD1	TGTGCCTGGGACAGGGAGAATTCACCCCTCCACTTT	CAWDRENSPLHF
TRBJ2-3	TRBV2	-	TRBD2	TGTGCCAGACGTAGCGGGGGGTCAGATACGCAGTATTTT	CARRSGGSDTQYF
TRBJ1-5	TRBV7-8	once	TRBD1	TGTGCCAGCAGCTTAGAAGGAGGGGGCGATCAGCCCCAGCATTTT	CASSLEGGGDQPQHF
TRBJ1-6	TRBV7-2	-	TRBD1	TGTGCCAGCAGCCCAGGACAGGGGATTTGGAATTCACCCCTCCACTTT	CASSPGQGIWNSPLHF
TRBJ1-5	TRBV19	-	-	TGTGCCAGCAGAAGGGCGGCGGTGCCCCAGCATTTT	CASRRAAVPQHF
TRBJ2-2	TRBV3-1/TRBV3-2	once	-	TGTGCCAGCAGCCAAGAAGATGACAGATACACCGGGGAGCTGTTTTTT	CASSQEDDRYTGELFF
TRBJ1-5	TRBV5-1	-	-	TGCGCCAGCAGCTTGGGACGCAGGACGGTTAGCAATCAGCCCCAGCATTTT	CASSLGRRTVSNQPQHF
TRBJ2-7	TRBV5-1	-	TRBD1	TGCGCCAGCAGCTTGGAGACAGGGGGGAGGTCCCACGAGCAGTACTTC	CASSLETGGRSHEQYF
TRBJ2-2	TRBV30	once	TRBD1	TGTGCCTGGGCTCAGGGGGCAGTCGGGGAGCTGTTTTTT	CAWAQGAVGELFF